These 23 T cell receptor beta chains originate from one sample sequenced in a study of T-cell memory formation after mild COVID-19. TCRdb passed the 5' RACE reads through MiXCR, listing each CDR3 protein once. The data show about 240,000 distinct CDR3 sequences, approximately 9% seen once. Input material: PBMCs or a T cell subset sorted from them (not recorded which). These receptors were collected from a man between 18 and 29 years old who had mild COVID-19 (a few samples of this study predate the infection). Cell type and time point are not known.

A few counts support this clonotype. The rearrangement links TRBV12-3 or TRBV12-4 to TRBJ2-5; 8 bases align to TRBD2. The CDR3 totals 15 residues. V lost 3 bases, J lost 1 base, and 4 bases stayed unmatched. The CDR3 DNA reads TGTGCCAGCAGTTTGGGTAGCGGGGTCCAAGAGACCCAGTACTTC. As protein: CASSLGSGVQETQYF.

The CDR3 DNA follows: TGCGCCAGCAGCTTGGCCCAACTAGCGGGGACAGATACGCAGTATTTT. This translates into CASSLAQLAGTDTQYF. The chain links TRBV5-1 to TRBJ2-3, with 10 bases aligning to TRBD2. The CDR3 is made up of 16 amino acids. V gave up 0 bases and J gave up 3 bases; unmatched junction bases: 4. CDR1 and CDR2 from the germline V gene are SGHRS and YFSETQ.

This clonotype was counted a few times. The chain carries TRBV5-1 and TRBJ2-3; 7 bases match TRBD2. Looked up from germline, CDR1 is SGHRS and CDR2 is YFSETQ. This CDR3 comprises 15 residues. The V segment lost 2 bases and the J segment 1 base; nucleotides outside the gene matches: 4. The DNA of the CDR3 is TGCGCCAGCAGCTTAAACCGGGGGGGCACAGATACGCAGTATTTT. It translates to CASSLNRGGTDTQYF.

The J gene is TRBJ1-6, the V gene TRBV12-3 or TRBV12-4; no clear D gene. The V gene lost 0 bases and the J gene lost 6 bases, with 6 bases spanning the gap. CDR3 length equals 14 residues. The chain's CDR3 is CASSLATANSPLHF. The CDR3, as DNA: TGTGCCAGCAGTTTAGCGACGGCTAATTCACCCCTCCACTTT.

CDR3: CASAFGTPSTDTQYF. The CDR3 nucleotides are TGTGCCAGCGCATTCGGGACCCCCAGCACAGATACGCAGTATTTT. The chain couples TRBV27 to TRBJ2-3; possibly TRBD1 or TRBD2 for D (5 bases each). The CDR3 extends over 15 amino acids. CDR1 and CDR2 from the germline V gene are MNHEY and SMNVEV (reference sequence). V was shortened by 8 bases and J by 0 bases, with 15 bases between the two germline ends.

This chain joins TRBV5-1 and TRBJ2-7, with D perhaps TRBD2 (7 bases). V lost 0 bases and J 7 bases, leaving 14 bases between the germline ends. The CDR3 contains 14 residues. Per the germline V gene, CDR1 is SGHRS and CDR2 is YFSETQ. The CDR3 spells CASSLGRGADEQYV. CDR3 bases: TGCGCCAGCAGCTTGGGCCGGGGGGCGGATGAGCAGTACGTC.

A few counts support this clonotype. The V call is TRBV7-9, the J call TRBJ1-1; D may be TRBD1 (6 bases). The CDR3 extends over 14 amino acids. Germline-derived CDR1 and CDR2 are SEHNR and FQNEAQ (reference sequence). The V and J ends lost 0 bases and 7 bases respectively, with 12 bases between them. The CDR3 sequence is CASSLAEARGEAFF. CDR3 sequence (DNA): TGTGCCAGCAGCTTAGCGGAGGCCAGGGGTGAAGCTTTCTTT.

This clonotype was observed many times. The CDR3 loop is CSASRGGRTGELFF. The DNA for the CDR3 is TGCAGTGCTAGTCGAGGGGGGCGCACCGGGGAGCTGTTTTTT. The chain employs TRBV20-1 and TRBJ2-2; D could derive from TRBD1 or TRBD2 (6 bases each). Germline V lookup: CDR1 DFQATT, CDR2 SNEGSKA (reference sequence). The CDR3 is 14 residues long. V was shortened by 3 bases and J by 4 bases, with 12 bases between the two germline ends.

This clonotype was counted only a few times. The CDR3 sequence: CASSQGGITEAFF. CDR3 sequence (DNA): TGTGCCAGCAGCCAAGGGGGTATCACTGAAGCTTTCTTT. This rearrangement joins TRBV4-2 to TRBJ1-1; no reliable D call. Trimming took 1 base from V and 4 from J, leaving 7 bases between them. The CDR3 runs 13 residues. Germline lookup yields CDR1 LGHNA and CDR2 YNFKEQ.

In this sample, this clonotype turned up a few times. The chain carries TRBV10-3 and TRBJ1-1; D gene uncertain. Trimming took 3 bases from V and 5 from J, leaving 10 bases between them. The CDR3 length is 13 residues. Germline CDR1 ENHRY, CDR2 SYGVKD. In DNA, the CDR3 is TGTGCCATCAGTGATTATGGAGGGACTGAAGCTTTCTTT. Amino acids: CAISDYGGTEAFF.

The gene calls are TRBV5-1 and TRBJ2-1, with D hard to call. Germline values: CDR1 SGHRS, CDR2 YFSETQ. This CDR3 is built from 16 residues. The germline V and J ends were trimmed by 0 bases and 0 bases, with 10 bases remaining between them. In DNA, the CDR3 is TGCGCCAGCAGCTTGGGGCTAGTGAGCTCCTACAATGAGCAGTTCTTC. Amino acids: CASSLGLVSSYNEQFF.

This clonotype was recorded at least ten times. This rearrangement joins TRBV7-2 to TRBJ2-1; 9 bases match TRBD1. There are 17 residues in the CDR3. CDR1 is SGHTA and CDR2 is FQGNSA in the germline V gene. Germline trimming cut 5 bases from V and 2 bases from J; bases unmatched to any gene: 10. The CDR3 DNA is TGTGCCAGCAGCCCGACAGTGACAGGGGGGGCCTACAATGAGCAGTTCTTC. Translating gives CASSPTVTGGAYNEQFF.

The chain combines TRBV7-2 with TRBJ1-2, with D unclear. The V gene lost 3 bases and the J gene lost 3 bases, with 5 bases spanning the gap. CDR3 length equals 12 residues. CDR1 is SGHTA, CDR2 FQGNSA, per germline. DNA for the CDR3: TGTGCCAGCAGCTTCTCTGACTATGGCTACACCTTC. Protein sequence: CASSFSDYGYTF.

This clonotype was observed a few times. Here the CDR3 reads CASTFRGGGRETQYF. The CDR3 region has the DNA TGTGCCAGCACCTTCCGGGGGGGCGGCCGGGAGACCCAGTACTTC. V is TRBV12-3 or TRBV12-4 and J is TRBJ2-5; 8 bases fit TRBD2. This CDR3 spans 15 amino acids. The junction had 12 bases not matched to a gene; V was cut back by 7 bases and J by 5 bases.

This clonotype has only a few counts. The gene calls are TRBV15 and TRBJ2-7; TRBD1 aligns across 9 bases. Looked up from germline, CDR1 is LNHNV and CDR2 is YYDKDF (reference sequence). This CDR3 is built from 14 residues. V was pared by 2 bases and J by 5 bases, with 4 bases of the junction left unmatched. CDR3 in DNA: TGTGCCACCAGCAGACGGGACAGGGTAAACGAGCAGTACTTC. It specifies CATSRRDRVNEQYF.

This clonotype was recorded a few times. The genes are TRBV7-2 and TRBJ2-3; D remains ambiguous. The CDR3 consists of 15 residues. With 4 bases removed from V and 7 bases from J, the gap between germline ends came to 18 bases. Germline loops: CDR1 SGHTA, CDR2 FQGNSA. CDR3 in amino acids: CASSSSVGFMNTQYF. In nucleotides, the CDR3 is TGTGCCAGCAGCTCGTCCGTGGGTTTTATGAATACGCAGTATTTT.

This clonotype has only a few counts. The chain employs TRBV4-2 and TRBJ2-5, with D perhaps matching TRBD1 (6 bases). The CDR3 runs to 16 residues. With 0 bases removed from V and 2 bases from J, the gap between germline ends came to 13 bases. In germline, CDR1 is LGHNA, CDR2 YNFKEQ. The CDR3 sequence: CASSQDRAGEQETQYF. The DNA of the CDR3 is TGTGCCAGCAGCCAAGATCGGGCAGGGGAACAAGAGACCCAGTACTTC.

The genes are TRBV9 and TRBJ1-2, with unresolved D. V was cut by 0 bases and J by 4 bases, with 4 bases left in between. CDR1 is SGDLS and CDR2 is YYNGEE in the germline V gene. The CDR3 length is 12 residues. In DNA, the CDR3 is TGTGCCAGCAGCGTAGGAGTCTATGGCTACACCTTC. Protein sequence: CASSVGVYGYTF.

This clonotype was observed a handful of times. The J gene is TRBJ1-3, the V gene TRBV7-2; D unclear. Trimming took 4 bases from V and 0 from J, leaving 13 bases between them. Germline V CDR1 and CDR2: SGHTA, FQGNSA. CDR3 size: 16 residues. In DNA form, the CDR3 reads TGTGCCAGCAGCTCACCCGGCGGCTACTCTGGAAACACCATATATTTT. It is translated as CASSSPGGYSGNTIYF. The full variable domain, rest sourced from reference TRBV7-2 and TRBJ1-3, is GAGVSQSPSNKVTEKGKDVELRCDPISGHTALYWYRQSLGQGLEFLIYFQGNSAPDKSGLPSDRFSAERTGGSVSTLTIQRTQQEDSAVYLCASSSPGGYSGNTIYFGEGSWLTVV.

The rearrangement joins TRBV28 to TRBJ2-2; D not certain. Trimming removed 6 bases at V and 2 bases at J, with 16 bases between. CDR1 is MDHEN, CDR2 SYDVKM, per germline. The CDR3 totals 16 residues. This CDR3 is CASSPRNWRNTGELFF. In DNA form, the CDR3 reads TGTGCCAGCAGCCCAAGAAATTGGAGAAACACCGGGGAGCTGTTTTTT. The variable domain in full, with the rest retrieved from reference TRBV28 and TRBJ2-2, is DVKVTQSSRYLVKRTGEKVFLECVQDMDHENMFWYRQDPGLGLRLIYFSYDVKMKEKGDIPEGYSVSREKKERFSLILESASTNQTSMYLCASSPRNWRNTGELFFGEGSRLTVL.

Note on this clonotype: Germline and junction disagree at one end, which may indicate a read error. J is TRBJ2-5 and V is TRBV20-1; TRBD2 agrees at 7 bases. The germline CDR1 and CDR2 sequences are DFQATT and SNEGSKA (reference sequence). This CDR3 region has 12 residues. CDR3 coding DNA: TGCAGCGCTTCGGGACTAACGGAGAACCAGTACTTC. It encodes CSASGLTENQYF.

This clonotype was recorded many times. The rearrangement links TRBV10-2 to TRBJ1-6; D gene ambiguous. Trimming stripped 7 bases from V and 7 bases from J, with 14 bases between. Germline V CDR1 and CDR2: WSHSY, SAAADI. This CDR3 has 14 amino acids. The chain's CDR3 is CASKMTDRNSPLHF. The CDR3, as DNA: TGCGCCAGCAAGATGACGGATAGGAATTCACCCCTCCACTTT.

This clonotype has more than one count but fewer than ten. As DNA, the CDR3 is TGTGCCAGCAGCCCGTTTACGGCGAACACCGGGGAGCTGTTTTTT. Translating gives CASSPFTANTGELFF. The V and J genes are TRBV7-9 and TRBJ2-2; no clear D gene. The CDR3 length is 15 residues. Germline CDR1 reads SEHNR; CDR2 reads FQNEAQ (reference sequence). The V end was cut by 5 bases, the J end by 0 bases, with 10 bases between.